A single sample is the source of the 32 T cell receptor beta chains below, sequenced in a study of vaccination effects on CD4 cells after COVID-19. These TCRs' antigens remain unknown. The protocol was immunoSEQ multiplex PCR, while the TCRdb copy is restricted to in-frame clones and leaves out a portion. The data show about 46,000 clones, with 74% seen just once and about 14% held by the top ten. ViraFEST assay sequencing came after antigen-specific CD4+ T cells were expanded with viral peptide pools. Isolating CD4+ T cells followed less than 11 days of culture. BNT162b2 vaccine or mRNA-1273 vaccine was given to participants in two doses. Source: CD4+ T cells from PBMCs cultured with HCoV-OC43 spike peptides, taken after COVID-19 vaccination. Subset reported: HCoV-OC43 spike overlapping peptide pool stimulation. These receptors were taken from a human donor who received a COVID-19 vaccine.

This sequence joins TRBV6-2 or TRBV6-3 and TRBJ2-3; no clear D. This CDR3 spans 13 amino acids. Germline V CDR1 and CDR2: MNHEY, SVGEGT. Deletions cut 5 bases from V and 4 bases from J, with 10 bases between. Here the CDR3 reads CASSPRTPDTQYF. The CDR3 region has the DNA TGTGCCAGCAGTCCGCGGACCCCAGATACGCAGTATTTT.

The rearrangement links TRBV6-2 or TRBV6-3 to TRBJ2-7, with D possibly TRBD2 on 5 matching bases. The CDR3 contains 13 residues. Trimming pared 5 bases from V and 12 bases from J, leaving 20 bases between. CDR1 is MNHEY and CDR2 is SVGEGT in the germline V gene. This CDR3 is CASSGPGPNEGYF. CDR3 sequence (DNA): TGTGCCAGCAGTGGCCCCGGACCGAACGAGGGGTACTTC.

The V gene is TRBV6-5, the J gene TRBJ2-7; 8 bases match TRBD1. Germline lookup yields CDR1 MNHEY and CDR2 SVGAGI. J was trimmed by 6 bases and V by 7 bases; bases with no gene match: 11. The CDR3 totals 14 residues. The CDR3 region is CASTPQGGSSEQYF. The CDR3 region has the DNA TGTGCCAGCACCCCACAGGGGGGATCCAGCGAGCAGTACTTC.

V is TRBV20-1 and J is TRBJ1-1; the D is unclear. Germline-derived CDR1 and CDR2 are DFQATT and SNEGSKA (reference sequence). This CDR3 region has 12 residues. V lost 3 bases, J lost 9 bases, and 14 bases lay in between. The CDR3 bases are TGCAGTGCTAGTATTGAAGTAGGGAAAGCTTTCTTT. It codes for CSASIEVGKAFF.

The table lists this clone with a few counts. CDR3 protein: CASSRLGTGDEKLFF. The CDR3 coding sequence is TGCGCCAGCAGCCGCCTCGGGACAGGGGATGAAAAACTGTTTTTT. The chain has TRBV5-1 and TRBJ1-4, with 10 bases matching TRBD1. V lost 4 bases to trimming and J lost 6 bases; unmatched junction nucleotides: 6. CDR1 and CDR2 from the germline V gene are SGHRS and YFSETQ. The CDR3 runs 15 residues.

DNA of the CDR3: TGTGCCAGCTCACCGGTTGATGCTAACTATGGCTACACCTTC. This encodes CASSPVDANYGYTF. V usage is TRBV18 and J usage is TRBJ1-2; D is uncertain. The germline gives CDR1 KGHSH, CDR2 LQKENI. Deletions cut 3 bases from V and 0 bases from J, with 8 bases between. The CDR3 runs 14 residues.

The rearrangement links TRBV20-1 to TRBJ1-2, with 9 bases that match TRBD1. CDR1 is DFQATT and CDR2 is SNEGSKA in the germline V gene (reference sequence). J was trimmed by 14 bases and V by 1 base; bases with no gene match: 5. CDR3 length: 11 amino acids. In nucleotides, the CDR3 is TGCAGTGCTAGAGCGAACGACAGGGGGACCTTC. Its protein product is CSARANDRGTF.

This clone was seen a few times. The gene calls are TRBV3-1 (or the pseudogene TRBV3-2) and TRBJ1-6; D remains ambiguous. Germline CDR1 reads LGHDT; CDR2 reads YNNKEL (reference sequence). This CDR3 contains 15 residues. Trimming removed 0 bases from V and 7 bases from J, with 10 bases in between. CDR3 coding DNA: TGTGCCAGCAGCCAAGACGGCCGACGAAATTCACCCCTCCACTTT. Its translation is CASSQDGRRNSPLHF.

The CDR3 protein is CASSKTGTPFFYEQYF. The CDR3, as DNA: TGTGCCAGCAGCAAAACCGGGACGCCCTTCTTCTACGAGCAGTACTTC. This sequence joins TRBV21-1 and TRBJ2-7. TRBV21-1 is reported as a pseudogene. The CDR3 runs to 16 residues.

This clone occurred a few times. The V gene is TRBV3-1 (or the pseudogene TRBV3-2), the J gene TRBJ1-3; D not certain. The CDR3 totals 16 residues. V lost 0 bases, J lost 9 bases, and 18 bases lay in between. The germline CDR1 and CDR2 sequences are LGHDT and YNNKEL (reference sequence). CDR3 DNA: TGTGCCAGCAGCCAAGAACAAACCACCACGGCCGGCACCATATATTTT. Translation: CASSQEQTTTAGTIYF.

By share, this clone ranks as medium-sized (0.01 to 0.1%). The chain links TRBV3-1 (or the pseudogene TRBV3-2) to TRBJ2-7; D gene unclear. This CDR3 comprises 14 residues. V lost 1 base to trimming and J lost 7 bases, with 14 bases between them. The germline gives CDR1 LGHDT, CDR2 YNNKEL (reference sequence). CDR3 sequence reads: CASSQGVGSREQYF. In DNA form, the CDR3 reads TGTGCCAGCAGCCAAGGGGTAGGGTCTCGGGAGCAGTACTTC.

The chain joins TRBV5-4 to TRBJ1-2, with D possibly TRBD1 on 5 matching bases. The CDR3 spans 16 residues. CDR1 is SGHNT and CDR2 is YYREEE in the germline V gene (reference sequence). Trimming removed 0 bases at V and 0 bases at J, with 12 bases between. CDR3: CASSLAWGRANYGYTF. CDR3 bases: TGTGCCAGCAGCTTGGCCTGGGGCAGGGCTAACTATGGCTACACCTTC.

V is TRBV11-2 and J is TRBJ1-2; D possibly corresponds to TRBD1 (5 bases). CDR1 SGHAT and CDR2 FQNNGV come from the germline V gene. V lost 5 bases and J lost 5, with 18 bases in between. The CDR3 is 15 amino acids. In DNA form, the CDR3 reads TGTGCCAGCAGCAAAGACGGGGCAGTGGGGTATGGCTACACCTTC. As protein: CASSKDGAVGYGYTF.

The chain has TRBV5-1 and TRBJ1-1, with D possibly being TRBD1 (5 bases). Germline CDR1 reads SGHRS; CDR2 reads YFSETQ. The CDR3 consists of 14 residues. V gave up 4 bases and J gave up 4 bases, with 14 bases separating them. The CDR3 coding sequence is TGCGCCAGCAGCACCGGGACCTTGGGCACTGAAGCTTTCTTT. This sequence encodes CASSTGTLGTEAFF.

This chain uses TRBV30 with TRBJ1-2; D is ambiguous. Trimming took off 0 bases at V and 2 bases at J, with 7 bases between the two ends. This CDR3 has 13 amino acids. The germline CDR1 and CDR2 sequences are GTSNPN and SVGIG (reference sequence). The CDR3 bases are TGTGCCTGGAGTGTCGTGGAGAACTATGGCTACACCTTC. This gives the protein CAWSVVENYGYTF.

This chain connects TRBV6-5 to TRBJ2-7; TRBD2 might be the D (5 bases). V lost 7 bases and J 6 bases, leaving 13 bases between the germline ends. The CDR3 is 12 amino acids. Germline values: CDR1 MNHEY, CDR2 SVGAGI. CDR3 in DNA: TGTGCCAGCACGGAGACCCGGGGCGAGCAGTACTTC. Its protein is CASTETRGEQYF.

The chain uses TRBV19 and TRBJ2-7, with 9 nucleotides matching TRBD1. V shed 4 bases and J 1 base; nucleotides not matched to a gene: 8. This CDR3 region has 16 residues. Germline V gene lookup returns CDR1 LNHDA and CDR2 SQIVND (reference sequence). CDR3 sequence: CASSNRDRAFSYEQYF. CDR3 coding DNA: TGTGCCAGTAGTAACCGGGACAGGGCCTTTTCCTACGAGCAGTACTTC.

The chain has TRBV5-5 and TRBJ1-5; D call uncertain. Germline CDR1 reads SGHKS; CDR2 reads YYEKEE (reference sequence). The CDR3 is made up of 16 amino acids. With 5 bases removed from V and 6 bases from J, the gap between germline ends came to 21 bases. The CDR3 is CASRITYGSSGQPQHF. The CDR3 DNA sequence: TGTGCCAGCAGGATCACGTACGGGAGTTCAGGTCAGCCCCAGCATTTT.

The chain has TRBV10-1 and TRBJ2-2, with D unclear. The germline CDR1 and CDR2 sequences are WNHNN and SYGVQD (reference sequence). The CDR3 sequence is 15 residues long. V was clipped by 0 bases and J by 4 bases, with 9 bases between them. As DNA, the CDR3 is TGCGCCAGCAGTGAGTCGATTATTCTCACCGGGGAGCTGTTTTTT. Translation gives CASSESIILTGELFF.

CDR3 sequence reads: CASSEGGEAFF. The CDR3 DNA sequence: TGTGCCAGCAGCGAAGGTGGTGAAGCTTTCTTT. The chain links TRBV11-3 to TRBJ1-1; no definite D call. This CDR3 is 11 amino acids long. V was trimmed by 5 bases and J by 7 bases, leaving 8 bases between them. Germline assignment: CDR1 SGHNT and CDR2 YENEEA.

The chain has TRBV11-3 and TRBJ1-1; D gene uncertain. The CDR3 runs to 15 residues. Germline V gene lookup returns CDR1 SGHNT and CDR2 YENEEA. Trimming took off 3 bases at V and 6 bases at J, with 17 bases between the two ends. This CDR3 reads CASSFSSTPAAEAFF. Written as DNA, the CDR3 is TGTGCCAGCAGCTTTAGTTCGACCCCCGCCGCTGAAGCTTTCTTT.

This sequence joins TRBV6-2 or TRBV6-3 and TRBJ1-1; a possible D gene is TRBD1 (5 bases). There are 13 residues in the CDR3. Germline V gene sequence: CDR1 MNHEY, CDR2 SVGEGT. The germline V and J ends were trimmed by 5 bases and 3 bases, with 10 bases remaining between them. Here the CDR3 reads CASSKDTYTEAFF. The CDR3 nucleotides read TGTGCCAGCAGTAAGGACACGTACACTGAAGCTTTCTTT.

The chain couples TRBV6-5 to TRBJ2-2, with a possible D match to TRBD2 (5 bases). The germline CDR1 and CDR2 sequences are MNHEY and SVGAGI. The CDR3 covers 16 residues. V was cut by 2 bases and J by 0 bases, with 10 bases left in between. The CDR3 loop reads CASSYRRAPNTGELFF. The DNA for the CDR3 is TGTGCCAGCAGTTACAGGCGGGCGCCGAACACCGGGGAGCTGTTTTTT.

CDR3 amino acids: CASSDRSGRGETQYF. DNA for the CDR3: TGTGCCAGCAGTGACCGTAGCGGGAGGGGGGAGACCCAGTACTTC. The chain joins TRBV2 to TRBJ2-5, with TRBD2 matching over 11 bases. The germline V gene has CDR1 SNHLY and CDR2 FYNNEI. The J segment lost 5 bases and the V segment lost 3 bases, leaving 5 bases of the junction unmatched. The CDR3 runs 15 residues.

The CDR3 loop is CATSRETGVTNEKLFF. The CDR3 bases are TGTGCCACCAGCAGAGAAACAGGGGTAACTAATGAAAAACTGTTTTTT. The chain is built from TRBV15 and TRBJ1-4; 7 bases agree with TRBD1. The CDR3 loop spans 16 amino acids. Germline V gene sequence: CDR1 LNHNV, CDR2 YYDKDF (reference sequence). J was trimmed by 1 base and V by 0 bases; bases with no gene match: 2. The full variable domain, completed using reference TRBV15 and TRBJ1-4, is DAMVIQNPRYQVTQFGKPVTLSCSQTLNHNVMYWYQQKSSQAPKLLFHYYDKDFNNEADTPDNFQSRRPNTSFCFLDIRSPGLGDTAMYLCATSRETGVTNEKLFFGSGTQLSVL.

CDR3 in DNA: TGTGCCAGCAGTTACCGACGGAGTAATGAAAAACTGTTTTTT. Translated, it gives CASSYRRSNEKLFF. The rearrangement links TRBV6-5 to TRBJ1-4; no clear D. The V gene lost 2 bases and the J gene lost 4 bases, with 8 bases spanning the gap. Looked up from germline, CDR1 is MNHEY and CDR2 is SVGAGI. This CDR3 comprises 14 residues.

The rearrangement joins TRBV18 to TRBJ2-5; D call uncertain. This CDR3 comprises 12 residues. In germline, CDR1 is KGHSH, CDR2 LQKENI. The V end lost 0 bases, the J end lost 2 bases, and 1 base lay between the germline ends. As DNA, the CDR3 is TGTGCCAGCTCACCACCACAAGAGACCCAGTACTTC. It specifies CASSPPQETQYF.

This chain links TRBV5-1 with TRBJ1-1, with TRBD1 matching over 8 bases. The germline V gene encodes CDR1 SGHRS and CDR2 YFSETQ. The trim removed 4 bases at V and 5 bases at J, leaving 4 bases unmatched. The CDR3 is 13 amino acids. In DNA, the CDR3 is TGCGCCAGCAGCGAGGGACAGGAGACTGAAGCTTTCTTT. This encodes CASSEGQETEAFF.

The J gene is TRBJ2-5, the V gene TRBV9, with D possibly TRBD1 on 6 matching bases. V gave up 0 bases and J gave up 5 bases, with 14 bases separating them. Germline CDR1 reads SGDLS; CDR2 reads YYNGEE. This CDR3 contains 15 residues. This CDR3 reads CASSVAEGHLETQYF. The DNA of the CDR3 is TGTGCCAGCAGCGTAGCTGAGGGACACTTGGAGACCCAGTACTTC. Complete variable domain (other parts from reference TRBV9 and TRBJ2-5): DSGVTQTPKHLITATGQRVTLRCSPRSGDLSVYWYQQSLDQGLQFLIQYYNGEERAKGNILERFSAQQFPDLHSELNLSSLELGDSALYFCASSVAEGHLETQYFGPGTRLLVL.

The chain combines TRBV18 with TRBJ2-5, with D unclear. V lost 3 bases, J lost 2 bases, and 7 bases lay in between. CDR3 size: 13 residues. Germline CDR1 KGHSH, CDR2 LQKENI. The CDR3 reads CASSPGGQETQYF. The CDR3 nucleotides are TGTGCCAGCTCACCTGGCGGACAAGAGACCCAGTACTTC.

J is TRBJ2-7 and V is TRBV2; D may be TRBD2 (5 bases). This CDR3 is built from 16 residues. V was cut by 10 bases and J by 0 bases, with 22 bases left in between. Germline V CDR1 and CDR2: SNHLY, FYNNEI. CDR3 in DNA: TGTGCCACGGAAACTCGACTATTCGAGAGCTCCTACGAGCAGTACTTC. Protein: CATETRLFESSYEQYF.

V is TRBV19 and J is TRBJ1-5, with D possibly matching TRBD1 (6 bases). The length of the CDR3 is 15 residues. V lost 2 bases to trimming and J lost 4 bases, with 12 bases between them. Germline lookup yields CDR1 LNHDA and CDR2 SQIVND (reference sequence). CDR3 protein: CASSIMTGKNQPQHF. The CDR3, as DNA: TGTGCCAGTAGTATAATGACAGGTAAAAATCAGCCCCAGCATTTT.